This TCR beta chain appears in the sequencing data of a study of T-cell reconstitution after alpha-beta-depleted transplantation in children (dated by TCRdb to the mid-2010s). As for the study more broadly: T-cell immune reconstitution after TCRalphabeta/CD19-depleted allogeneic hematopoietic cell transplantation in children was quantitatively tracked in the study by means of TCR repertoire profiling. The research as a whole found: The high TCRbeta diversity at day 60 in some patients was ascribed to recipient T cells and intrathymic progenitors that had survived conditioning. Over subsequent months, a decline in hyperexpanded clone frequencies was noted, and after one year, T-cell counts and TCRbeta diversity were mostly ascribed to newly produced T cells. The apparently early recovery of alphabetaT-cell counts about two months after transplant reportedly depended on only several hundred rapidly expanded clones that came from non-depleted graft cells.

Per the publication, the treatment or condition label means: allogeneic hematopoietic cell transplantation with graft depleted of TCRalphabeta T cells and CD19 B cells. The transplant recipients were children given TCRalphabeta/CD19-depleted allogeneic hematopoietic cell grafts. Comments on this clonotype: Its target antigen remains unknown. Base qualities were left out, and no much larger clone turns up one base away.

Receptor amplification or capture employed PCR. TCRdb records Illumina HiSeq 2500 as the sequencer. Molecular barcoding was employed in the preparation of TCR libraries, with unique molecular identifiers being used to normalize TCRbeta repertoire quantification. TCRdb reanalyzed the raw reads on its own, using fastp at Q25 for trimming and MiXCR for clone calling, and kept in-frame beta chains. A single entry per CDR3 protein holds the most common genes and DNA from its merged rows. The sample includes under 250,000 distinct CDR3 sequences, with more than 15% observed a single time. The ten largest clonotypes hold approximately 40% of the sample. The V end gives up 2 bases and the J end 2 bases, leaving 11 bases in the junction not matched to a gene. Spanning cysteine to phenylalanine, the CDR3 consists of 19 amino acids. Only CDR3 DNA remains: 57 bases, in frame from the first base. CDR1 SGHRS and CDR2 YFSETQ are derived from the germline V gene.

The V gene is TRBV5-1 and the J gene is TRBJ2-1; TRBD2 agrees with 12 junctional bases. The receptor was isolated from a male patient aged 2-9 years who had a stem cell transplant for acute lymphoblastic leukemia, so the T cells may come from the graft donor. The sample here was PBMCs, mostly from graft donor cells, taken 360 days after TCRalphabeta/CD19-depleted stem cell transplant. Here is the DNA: TGCGCCAGCAGCTTAAGGGGACTAGCGGGTGGACCACCCTACAATGAGCAGTTCTTC. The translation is CASSLRGLAGGPPYNEQFF.